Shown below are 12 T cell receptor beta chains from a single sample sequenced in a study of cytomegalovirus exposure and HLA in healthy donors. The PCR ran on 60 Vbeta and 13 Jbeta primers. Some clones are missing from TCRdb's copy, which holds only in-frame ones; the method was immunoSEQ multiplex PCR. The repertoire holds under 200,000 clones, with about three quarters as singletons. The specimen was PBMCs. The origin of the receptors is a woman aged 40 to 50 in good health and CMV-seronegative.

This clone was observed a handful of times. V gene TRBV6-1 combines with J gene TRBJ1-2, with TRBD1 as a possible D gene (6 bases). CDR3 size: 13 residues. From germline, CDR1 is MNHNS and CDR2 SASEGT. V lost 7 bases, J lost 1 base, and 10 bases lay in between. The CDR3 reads CASNRVGNYGYTF. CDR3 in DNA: TGTGCCAGCAACAGGGTGGGTAACTATGGCTACACCTTC.

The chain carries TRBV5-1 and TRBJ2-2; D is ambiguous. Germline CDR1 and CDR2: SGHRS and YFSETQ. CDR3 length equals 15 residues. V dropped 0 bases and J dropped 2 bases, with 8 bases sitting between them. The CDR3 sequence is CASSLGHQNTGELFF. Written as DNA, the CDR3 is TGCGCCAGCAGCTTGGGGCACCAAAACACCGGGGAGCTGTTTTTT.

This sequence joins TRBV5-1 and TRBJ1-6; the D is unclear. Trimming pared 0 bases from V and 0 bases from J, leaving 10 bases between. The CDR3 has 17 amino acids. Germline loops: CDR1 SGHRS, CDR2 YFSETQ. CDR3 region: CASSLASRGSYNSPLHF. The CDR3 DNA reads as TGCGCCAGCAGCTTGGCCTCGAGAGGCTCCTATAATTCACCCCTCCACTTT.

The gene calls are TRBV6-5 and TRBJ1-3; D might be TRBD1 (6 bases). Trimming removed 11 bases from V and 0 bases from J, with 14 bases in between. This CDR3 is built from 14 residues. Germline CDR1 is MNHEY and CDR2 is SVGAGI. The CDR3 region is CAVETGNSGNTIYF. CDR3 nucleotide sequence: TGTGCCGTAGAGACAGGAAACTCTGGAAACACCATATATTTT.

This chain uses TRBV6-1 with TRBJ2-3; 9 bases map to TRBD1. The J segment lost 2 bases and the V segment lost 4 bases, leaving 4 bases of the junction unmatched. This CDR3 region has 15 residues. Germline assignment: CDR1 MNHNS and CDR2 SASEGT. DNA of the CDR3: TGTGCCAGCAGTGGGACAGGGGCCTTCACAGATACGCAGTATTTT. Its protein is CASSGTGAFTDTQYF.

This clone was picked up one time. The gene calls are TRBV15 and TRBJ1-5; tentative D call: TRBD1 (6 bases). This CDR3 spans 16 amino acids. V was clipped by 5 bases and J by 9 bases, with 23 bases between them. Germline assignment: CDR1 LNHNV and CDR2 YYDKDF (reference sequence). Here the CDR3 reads CATSDPGQGPPTPQHF. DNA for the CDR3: TGTGCCACCAGCGACCCGGGACAAGGCCCACCAACGCCCCAGCATTTT.

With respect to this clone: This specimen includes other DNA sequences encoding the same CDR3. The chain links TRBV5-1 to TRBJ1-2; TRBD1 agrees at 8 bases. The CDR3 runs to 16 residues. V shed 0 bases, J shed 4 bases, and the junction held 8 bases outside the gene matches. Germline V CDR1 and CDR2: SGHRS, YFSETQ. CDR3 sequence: CASSLGGTGPGYGYTF. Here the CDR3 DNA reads TGCGCCAGCAGCTTGGGGGGGACAGGTCCAGGCTATGGCTACACCTTC.

The CDR3 region has the DNA TGTGCCGGACGGGGACAGGGGTACACTGAAGCTTTCTTT. It encodes CAGRGQGYTEAFF. The chain carries TRBV28 and TRBJ1-1, with 10 bases aligning to TRBD1. This CDR3 comprises 13 residues. CDR1 and CDR2 (germline): MDHEN, SYDVKM. V was pared by 11 bases and J by 3 bases, with 6 bases of the junction left unmatched.

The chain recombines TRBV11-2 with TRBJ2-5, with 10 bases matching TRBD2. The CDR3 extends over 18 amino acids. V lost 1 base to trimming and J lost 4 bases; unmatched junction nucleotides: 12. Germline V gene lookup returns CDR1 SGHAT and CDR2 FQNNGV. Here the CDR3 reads CASSLVRAGGRGVETQYF. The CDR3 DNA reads TGTGCCAGCAGCTTAGTTCGAGCGGGGGGGCGAGGGGTAGAGACCCAGTACTTC.

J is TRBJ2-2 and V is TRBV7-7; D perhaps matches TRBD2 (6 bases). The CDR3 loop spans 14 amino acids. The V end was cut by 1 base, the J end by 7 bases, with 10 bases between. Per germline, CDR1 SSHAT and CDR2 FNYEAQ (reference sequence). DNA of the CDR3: TGTGCCAGCAGCTTAGACCTAGCGTACGGGGAGCTGTTTTTT. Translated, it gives CASSLDLAYGELFF.

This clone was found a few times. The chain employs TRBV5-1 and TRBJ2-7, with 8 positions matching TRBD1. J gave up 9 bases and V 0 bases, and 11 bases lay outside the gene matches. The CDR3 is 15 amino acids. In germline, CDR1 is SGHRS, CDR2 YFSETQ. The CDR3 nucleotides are TGCGCCAGCAGCTTGGACCTCGGGACAGGCCAAGGGCAGTACTTC. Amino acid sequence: CASSLDLGTGQGQYF.

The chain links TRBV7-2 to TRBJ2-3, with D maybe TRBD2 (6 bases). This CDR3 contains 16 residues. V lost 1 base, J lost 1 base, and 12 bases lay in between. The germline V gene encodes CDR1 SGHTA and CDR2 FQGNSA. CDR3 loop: CASSLGIGGGTDTQYF. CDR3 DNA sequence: TGTGCCAGCAGCTTAGGAATCGGGGGTGGCACAGATACGCAGTATTTT.